The rows below give T cell receptor beta chains drawn from one sample of a study of T-cell reconstitution after alpha-beta-depleted transplantation in children. TCRdb reprocessed the PCR reads via MiXCR and lists one record per CDR3 protein. The sample lists around 370,000 distinct CDR3 sequences; over 9% were seen once. The material sequenced was PBMCs from the stem cell graft donor, taken from the stem cell graft. The receptors derive from a human donor who donated a stem cell graft to a child with acute lymphoblastic leukemia. The CDR3 runs from the conserved cysteine through the conserved F or W. D genes are given only for firm matches. Expanded clones get a size class; other rows say once, few or many, or leave the size out.

>TRBJ1-5|TRBV20-1|TRBD1|few
CSAYSGQVLNQPQHF
TGCAGTGCTTACTCGGGACAGGTCCTTAATCAGCCCCAGCATTTT
>TRBJ1-4|TRBV12-3/TRBV12-4|TRBD1|few
CASTEDRGHEKLFF
TGTGCCAGCACCGAGGACAGGGGACATGAAAAACTGTTTTTT
>TRBJ2-7|TRBV6-5|-|few
CASSRGQPEQYF
TGTGCCAGCAGCCGAGGACAGCCAGAGCAGTACTTC
>TRBJ2-5|TRBV6-6|-|-
CASEGGGETQYF
TGTGCCAGCGAGGGAGGGGGCGAGACCCAGTACTTC
>TRBJ1-5|TRBV29-1|TRBD1|-
CSVQTGVNQPQHF
TGCAGCGTCCAAACAGGGGTCAATCAGCCCCAGCATTTT
>TRBJ1-2|TRBV4-2|TRBD1|many
CASSQAWGQHSNYGYTF
TGTGCCAGCAGCCAAGCCTGGGGACAGCACTCCAACTATGGCTACACCTTC
>TRBJ2-1|TRBV7-8|TRBD2|-
CASRWASGREDEQFF
TGTGCCAGCAGGTGGGCTAGCGGGAGGGAAGATGAGCAGTTCTTC
>TRBJ2-7|TRBV12-3/TRBV12-4|TRBD1|few
CASSLGTGGVDEQYF
TGTGCCAGCAGTTTAGGGACAGGGGGGGTTGACGAGCAGTACTTC
>TRBJ2-3|TRBV12-3/TRBV12-4|-|-
CASSPRWLATTDTQYF
TGTGCCAGCAGCCCCCGGTGGCTAGCGACGACAGATACGCAGTATTTT
>TRBJ2-1|TRBV5-1|TRBD2|few
CASSLEGLAGAGIDEQFF
TGCGCCAGCAGCTTGGAGGGACTAGCGGGAGCTGGAATCGATGAGCAGTTCTTC
>TRBJ2-1|TRBV29-1|-|-
CSVEGAQGRNSYNEQFF
TGCAGCGTTGAAGGGGCCCAGGGCAGAAACTCCTACAATGAGCAGTTCTTC
>TRBJ2-1|TRBV20-1|-|-
CSAQRGLQIFDEQFF
TGCAGTGCGCAAAGAGGGCTACAAATATTCGATGAGCAGTTCTTC
>TRBJ1-2|TRBV5-1|-|-
CASSLDGGAIYGYTF
TGCGCCAGCAGCTTGGATGGGGGGGCGATCTATGGCTACACCTTC
>TRBJ1-1|TRBV6-1|-|-
CASSPADSFTEAFF
TGTGCCAGCAGTCCCGCGGACAGTTTCACTGAAGCTTTCTTT
>TRBJ2-7|TRBV5-1|-|-
CASSSGTVGSYEQYF
TGCGCCAGCAGCTCAGGGACGGTGGGATCCTACGAGCAGTACTTC
>TRBJ1-2|TRBV10-3|TRBD1|-
CAISGGQGAYGYTF
TGTGCCATCAGTGGGGGCCAGGGGGCGTATGGCTACACCTTC
>TRBJ2-2|TRBV5-5|TRBD1|-
CASSPFGQGGNTGELFF
TGTGCCAGCAGCCCTTTTGGACAGGGGGGGAACACCGGGGAGCTGTTTTTT
>TRBJ2-2|TRBV15|-|many
CATSRVVGFERELFF
TGTGCCACCAGCAGAGTCGTCGGGTTTGAGCGGGAGCTGTTTTTT
>TRBJ2-7|TRBV6-2/TRBV6-3|TRBD1|-
CASRAGTGFNEQYF
TGTGCCAGCAGGGCCGGGACAGGCTTCAACGAGCAGTACTTC
>TRBJ1-2|TRBV4-1|TRBD1|-
CASSQSQGDGYTF
TGCGCCAGCAGCCAATCCCAGGGGGATGGCTACACCTTC
>TRBJ2-7|TRBV12-3/TRBV12-4|TRBD1|-
CASSLGPGQGSYEQYF
TGTGCCAGCAGTTTAGGTCCGGGACAGGGGTCCTACGAGCAGTACTTC
>TRBJ2-7|TRBV6-1|TRBD1|many
CASRPDRDSYEQYF
TGTGCCAGCAGACCCGACAGGGACTCCTACGAGCAGTACTTC
>TRBJ2-5|TRBV5-1|-|many
CASSLDRRGGQETQYF
TGCGCCAGCAGCTTGGACCGACGTGGCGGCCAAGAGACCCAGTACTTC
>TRBJ2-3|TRBV4-2|-|-
CASSQERGSTDTQYF
TGTGCCAGCAGCCAAGAGCGGGGTAGCACAGATACGCAGTATTTT
>TRBJ2-5|TRBV4-1|TRBD1|few
CASSQATGTGGWETQYF
TGCGCCAGCAGCCAAGCTACCGGGACAGGGGGCTGGGAGACCCAGTACTTC
>TRBJ2-7|TRBV28|TRBD1|-
CASRTETGGGSEQYF
TGTGCCAGCAGAACTGAGACAGGGGGAGGGAGCGAGCAGTACTTC
>TRBJ2-4|TRBV20-1|-|-
CSARGTRAKNIQYF
TGCAGTGCTAGAGGGACCAGAGCCAAAAACATTCAGTACTTC
>TRBJ1-2|TRBV20-1|-|many
CSATENYGYTF
TGCAGTGCTACCGAGAACTATGGCTACACCTTC
>TRBJ2-3|TRBV29-1|-|-
CSVEGGFDTLSDTQYF
TGCAGCGTTGAAGGAGGGTTCGATACACTCAGTGATACGCAGTATTTT
>TRBJ2-5|TRBV20-1|-|-
CCARRSGVATVKETQYF
TGCTGTGCTAGGCGCAGTGGAGTAGCGACAGTAAAAGAGACCCAGTACTTC
>TRBJ2-7|TRBV7-9|-|many
CASSPQGPYEQYF
TGTGCCAGCAGCCCCCAGGGACCCTACGAGCAGTACTTC
>TRBJ2-3|TRBV20-1|-|-
CSASGLPAGTDTQYF
TGCAGTGCTAGCGGTCTCCCGGCGGGCACAGATACGCAGTATTTT
>TRBJ2-7|TRBV20-1|-|-
CSARVPGGRGYEQYF
TGCAGTGCTAGAGTGCCGGGTGGGAGAGGCTACGAGCAGTACTTC
>TRBJ1-4|TRBV12-3/TRBV12-4|-|many
CASSRTQTTNEKLFF
TGTGCCAGCAGCCGCACACAGACAACTAATGAAAAACTGTTTTTT
>TRBJ2-5|TRBV3-1|-|few
CASSQDGRRFETQYF
TGTGCCAGCAGCCAGGATGGACGGCGATTTGAGACCCAGTACTTC
>TRBJ2-1|TRBV20-1|TRBD1|-
CSAIGTGEDEQFF
TGCAGTGCTATCGGGACAGGGGAGGATGAGCAGTTCTTC
>TRBJ2-1|TRBV20-1|TRBD2|many
CSPGTSGSGEQFF
TGCAGTCCCGGGACTAGCGGGAGTGGGGAGCAGTTCTTC
>TRBJ1-2|TRBV6-6|-|-
CASSYGDEGYTF
TGTGCCAGCAGTTATGGGGACGAGGGCTACACCTTC
>TRBJ2-4|TRBV5-5|TRBD2|many
CASSGLSGRAGKNIQYF
TGTGCCAGCAGCGGCCTTAGCGGGAGGGCCGGCAAAAACATTCAGTACTTC
>TRBJ2-3|TRBV20-1|TRBD1|few
CSAGAGQGITDTQYF
TGCAGTGCGGGGGCCGGACAGGGGATCACAGATACGCAGTATTTT
>TRBJ2-7|TRBV5-1|-|-
CASSPRVNYEQYF
TGCGCCAGCAGCCCCCGGGTTAACTACGAGCAGTACTTC
>TRBJ1-1|TRBV6-1|-|-
CASSGLGGAEAFF
TGTGCCAGCAGTGGGCTCGGCGGCGCTGAAGCTTTCTTT
>TRBJ1-5|TRBV7-8|-|few
CASSRQVSNQPQHF
TGTGCCAGCAGTAGACAGGTTAGCAATCAGCCCCAGCATTTT
>TRBJ2-1|TRBV27|-|-
CASSLSQGDYNEQFF
TGTGCCAGCAGTTTATCACAGGGTGACTACAATGAGCAGTTCTTC
>TRBJ2-3|TRBV7-9|-|many
CASSPGYTDTQYF
TGTGCCAGCAGCCCTGGATACACAGATACGCAGTATTTT
>TRBJ2-2|TRBV4-2|-|once
CASSQQGKLANTGELFF
TGTGCCAGCAGCCAACAGGGAAAACTAGCCAACACCGGGGAGCTGTTTTTT
>TRBJ1-5|TRBV7-8|TRBD1|-
CASSAGQGQGQPQHF
TGTGCCAGCAGCGCCGGACAGGGGCAGGGTCAGCCCCAGCATTTT
>TRBJ2-3|TRBV11-1|-|-
CASSLGSGSTDTQYF
TGTGCCAGCAGCTTGGGCAGCGGTAGCACAGATACGCAGTATTTT
>TRBJ2-1|TRBV6-6|-|many
CASSTGTLVGQFF
TGTGCCAGCAGTACAGGGACCCTCGTCGGGCAGTTCTTC
>TRBJ2-7|TRBV9|TRBD2|-
CASSPLPGGIGEQYF
TGTGCCAGCAGCCCACTACCGGGGGGAATAGGCGAGCAGTACTTC